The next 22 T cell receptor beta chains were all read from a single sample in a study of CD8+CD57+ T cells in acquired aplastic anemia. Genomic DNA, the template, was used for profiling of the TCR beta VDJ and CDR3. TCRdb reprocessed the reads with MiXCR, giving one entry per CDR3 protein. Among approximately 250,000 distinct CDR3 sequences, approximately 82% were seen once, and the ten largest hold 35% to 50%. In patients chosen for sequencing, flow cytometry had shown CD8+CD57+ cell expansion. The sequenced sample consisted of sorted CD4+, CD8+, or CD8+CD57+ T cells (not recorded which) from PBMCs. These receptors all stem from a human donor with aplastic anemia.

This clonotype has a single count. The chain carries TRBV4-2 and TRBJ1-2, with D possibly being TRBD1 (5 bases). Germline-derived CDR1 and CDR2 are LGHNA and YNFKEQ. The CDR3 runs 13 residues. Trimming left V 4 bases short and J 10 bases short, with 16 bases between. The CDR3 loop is CASSPDRGRDYTF. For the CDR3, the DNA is TGTGCCAGCAGCCCCGACAGAGGGAGAGACTACACCTTC.

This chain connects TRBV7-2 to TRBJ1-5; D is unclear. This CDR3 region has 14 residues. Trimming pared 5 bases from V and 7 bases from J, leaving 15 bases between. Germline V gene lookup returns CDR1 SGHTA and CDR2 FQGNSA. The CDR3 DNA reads TGTGCCAGCAGCACCACGCACGAGGGCCAGCCCCAGCATTTT. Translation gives CASSTTHEGQPQHF.

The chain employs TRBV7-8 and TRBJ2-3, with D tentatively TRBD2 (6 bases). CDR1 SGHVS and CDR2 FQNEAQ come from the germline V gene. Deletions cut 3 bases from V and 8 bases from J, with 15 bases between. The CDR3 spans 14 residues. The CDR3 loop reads CASSFQGGAATQYF. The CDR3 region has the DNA TGTGCCAGCAGCTTTCAGGGAGGCGCGGCTACGCAGTATTTT.

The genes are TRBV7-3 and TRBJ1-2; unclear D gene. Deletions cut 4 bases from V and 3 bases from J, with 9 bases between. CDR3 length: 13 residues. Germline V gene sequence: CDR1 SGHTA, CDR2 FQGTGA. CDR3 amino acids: CASSSPGYYGYTF. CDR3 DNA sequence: TGTGCCAGCAGCTCTCCGGGCTACTATGGCTACACCTTC.

CDR3 in amino acids: CASSQDRQSTDTQYF. CDR3 DNA sequence: TGCGCCAGCAGCCAAGATCGCCAGAGCACAGATACGCAGTATTTT. The chain is built from TRBV4-3 and TRBJ2-3; no clear D gene. V was pared by 0 bases and J by 0 bases, with 7 bases between. CDR3 length: 15 residues. Germline CDR1 and CDR2: LGHNA and YSLEER.

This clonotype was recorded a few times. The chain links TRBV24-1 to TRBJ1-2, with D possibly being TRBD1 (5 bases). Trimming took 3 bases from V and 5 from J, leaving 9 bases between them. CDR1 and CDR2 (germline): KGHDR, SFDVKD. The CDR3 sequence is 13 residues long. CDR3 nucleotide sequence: TGTGCCACCAGTGATCCGACAGTGTATGGCTACACCTTC. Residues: CATSDPTVYGYTF.

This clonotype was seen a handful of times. The CDR3 DNA follows: TGTGCCAGCAGTCGCGGGAAGGGGGGGAGCGATGAGCAGTTCTTC. The encoded protein is CASSRGKGGSDEQFF. The rearrangement joins TRBV7-2 to TRBJ2-1; a weak D match, TRBD2 (7 bases). Germline CDR1 SGHTA, CDR2 FQGNSA. Trimming left V 6 bases short and J 8 bases short, with 20 bases between. The CDR3 covers 15 residues.

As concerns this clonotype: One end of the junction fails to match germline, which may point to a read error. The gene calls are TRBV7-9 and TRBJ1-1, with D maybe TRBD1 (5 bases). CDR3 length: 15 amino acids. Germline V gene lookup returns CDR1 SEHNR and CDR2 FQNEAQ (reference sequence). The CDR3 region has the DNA TGTGCCAGCAGCTTAGATCTCGGGGGGAACTCTGAAGCTTTCTTT. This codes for CASSLDLGGNSEAFF.

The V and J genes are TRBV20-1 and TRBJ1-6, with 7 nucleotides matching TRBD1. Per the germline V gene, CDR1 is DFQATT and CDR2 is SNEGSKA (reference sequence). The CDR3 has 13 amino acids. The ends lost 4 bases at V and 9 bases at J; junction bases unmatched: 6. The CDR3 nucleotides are TGCAGTGCTAAGGAGACAGGGATTTCACCCCTCCACTTT. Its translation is CSAKETGISPLHF.

This CDR3 is CASSLYGLPSNEQFF. DNA for the CDR3: TGTGCCAGCAGTTTGTACGGACTCCCCTCGAATGAGCAGTTCTTC. The chain recombines TRBV7-9 with TRBJ2-1, with D perhaps TRBD2 (5 bases). The CDR3 extends over 15 amino acids. Germline V gene lookup returns CDR1 SEHNR and CDR2 FQNEAQ (reference sequence). Trimming took off 6 bases at V and 7 bases at J, with 19 bases between the two ends.

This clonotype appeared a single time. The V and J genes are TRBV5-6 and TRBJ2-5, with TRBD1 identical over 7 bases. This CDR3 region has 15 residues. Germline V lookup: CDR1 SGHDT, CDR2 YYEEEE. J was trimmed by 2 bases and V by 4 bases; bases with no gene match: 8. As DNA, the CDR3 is TGTGCCAGCAGCCTCATGGGGGACAGTCAAGAGACCCAGTACTTC. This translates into CASSLMGDSQETQYF.

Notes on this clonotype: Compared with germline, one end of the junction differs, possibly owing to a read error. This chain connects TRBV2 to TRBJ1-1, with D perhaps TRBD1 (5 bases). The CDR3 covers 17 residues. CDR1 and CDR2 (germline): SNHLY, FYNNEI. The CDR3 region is CASSDGGRHERFFEPSF. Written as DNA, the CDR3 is TGTGCCAGCAGTGATGGGGGGAGACATGAGCGGTTCTTCGAGCCAAGCTTT.

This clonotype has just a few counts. The CDR3 spells CSASSSSGTWGETQYF. Here the CDR3 DNA reads TGCAGTGCCAGCAGTTCTAGCGGGACTTGGGGAGAGACCCAGTACTTC. V gene TRBV20-1 combines with J gene TRBJ2-5; TRBD2 aligns across 9 bases. V dropped 6 bases and J dropped 4; count of bases not matched to a gene: 15. CDR1 and CDR2 from the germline V gene are DFQATT and SNEGSKA (reference sequence). The CDR3 is 16 amino acids.

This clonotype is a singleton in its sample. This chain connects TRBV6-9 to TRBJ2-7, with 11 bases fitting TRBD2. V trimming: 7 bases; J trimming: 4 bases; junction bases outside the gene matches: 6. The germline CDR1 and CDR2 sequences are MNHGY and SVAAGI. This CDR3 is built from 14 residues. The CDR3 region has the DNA TGTGCCAGCAACGGGACTAGCGGCCCTTACGAGCAGTACTTC. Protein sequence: CASNGTSGPYEQYF.

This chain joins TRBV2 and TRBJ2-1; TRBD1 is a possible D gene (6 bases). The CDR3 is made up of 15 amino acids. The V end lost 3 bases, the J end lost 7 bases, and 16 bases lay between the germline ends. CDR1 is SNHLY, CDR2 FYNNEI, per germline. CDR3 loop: CASSDRGGQQNEQFF. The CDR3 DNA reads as TGTGCCAGCAGTGACAGGGGTGGCCAACAGAATGAGCAGTTCTTC.

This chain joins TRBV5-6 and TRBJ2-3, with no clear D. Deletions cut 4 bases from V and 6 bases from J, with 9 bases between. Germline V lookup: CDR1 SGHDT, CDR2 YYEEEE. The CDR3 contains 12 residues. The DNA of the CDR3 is TGTGCCAGCAGCGTGGAGACGGATACGCAGTATTTT. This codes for CASSVETDTQYF.

CDR3 in amino acids: CASSLAAGADTHYYEQYV. The CDR3 nucleotides are TGTGCCAGCAGCTTAGCGGCAGGCGCCGATACGCATTATTACGAGCAGTACGTC. The chain has TRBV7-2 and TRBJ2-7; D uncertain. The CDR3 runs 18 residues. V dropped 0 bases and J dropped 4 bases, with 22 bases sitting between them. Germline-derived CDR1 and CDR2 are SGHTA and FQGNSA.

CDR3 sequence (DNA): TGTGCCAGCAGCTTAGCGGGAGGCTCCTATAAGTCGTATTTT. This sequence encodes CASSLAGGSYKSYF. The V gene is TRBV9, the J gene TRBJ2-3; TRBD2 matches at 10 bases. V shed 4 bases and J 14 bases; nucleotides not matched to a gene: 13. The CDR3 consists of 14 residues. The germline gives CDR1 SGDLS, CDR2 YYNGEE.

CDR3 sequence reads: CASGDGRTGTQDFFF. The CDR3 bases are TGTGCCAGCGGGGACGGGCGCACAGGTACGCAGGATTTTTTCTTT. The V gene is TRBV2, the J gene TRBJ1-1; D is perhaps TRBD1 (5 bases). Between the trimmed V and J ends, which lost 8 bases and 13 bases, there was a span of 29 bases. The CDR3 spans 15 residues. Germline assignment: CDR1 SNHLY and CDR2 FYNNEI.

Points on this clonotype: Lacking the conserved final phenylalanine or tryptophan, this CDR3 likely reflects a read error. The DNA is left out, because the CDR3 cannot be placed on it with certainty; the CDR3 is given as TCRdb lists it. The CDR3 here is CASSGEGGDTREL. V is TRBV9 and J is TRBJ2-3; the D call TRBD1 from the table was never checked on the DNA. Ends included, the CDR3 has 13 residues. From germline, CDR1 is SGDLS and CDR2 YYNGEE.

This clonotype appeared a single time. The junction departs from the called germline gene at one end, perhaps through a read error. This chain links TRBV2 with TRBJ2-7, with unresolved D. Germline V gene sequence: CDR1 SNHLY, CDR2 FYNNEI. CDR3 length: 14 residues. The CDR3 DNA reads TGTGCCACCAGTGACCGGTACATAGATCACGAGCAGTACTTC. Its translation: CATSDRYIDHEQYF.

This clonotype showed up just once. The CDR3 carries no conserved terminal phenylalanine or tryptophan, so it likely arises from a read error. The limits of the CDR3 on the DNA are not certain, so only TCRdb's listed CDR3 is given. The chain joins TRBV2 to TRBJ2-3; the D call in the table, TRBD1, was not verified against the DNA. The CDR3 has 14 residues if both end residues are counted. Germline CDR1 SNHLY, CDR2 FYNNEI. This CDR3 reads CATTTAGTQAIHGH.